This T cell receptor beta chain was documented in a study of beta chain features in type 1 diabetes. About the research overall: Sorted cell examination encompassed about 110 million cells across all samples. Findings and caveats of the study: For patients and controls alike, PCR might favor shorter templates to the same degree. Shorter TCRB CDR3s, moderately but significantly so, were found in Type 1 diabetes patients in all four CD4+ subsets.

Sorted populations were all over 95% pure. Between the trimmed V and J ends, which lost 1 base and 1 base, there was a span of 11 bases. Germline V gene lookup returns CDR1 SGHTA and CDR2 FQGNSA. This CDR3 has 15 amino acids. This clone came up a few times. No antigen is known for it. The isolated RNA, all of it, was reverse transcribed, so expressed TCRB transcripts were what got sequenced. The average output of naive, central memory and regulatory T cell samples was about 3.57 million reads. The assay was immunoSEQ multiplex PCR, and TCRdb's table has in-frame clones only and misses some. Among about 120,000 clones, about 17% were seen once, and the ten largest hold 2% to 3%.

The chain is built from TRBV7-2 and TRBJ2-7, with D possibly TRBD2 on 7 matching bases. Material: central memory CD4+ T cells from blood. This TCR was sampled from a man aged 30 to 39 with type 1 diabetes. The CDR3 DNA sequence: TGTGCCAGCAGCTTAGATCGGGGGGCTTCCTACGAGCAGTACTTC. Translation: CASSLDRGASYEQYF. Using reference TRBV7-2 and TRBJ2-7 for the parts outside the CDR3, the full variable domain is GAGVSQSPSNKVTEKGKDVELRCDPISGHTALYWYRQSLGQGLEFLIYFQGNSAPDKSGLPSDRFSAERTGGSVSTLTIQRTQQEDSAVYLCASSLDRGASYEQYFGPGTRLTVT.